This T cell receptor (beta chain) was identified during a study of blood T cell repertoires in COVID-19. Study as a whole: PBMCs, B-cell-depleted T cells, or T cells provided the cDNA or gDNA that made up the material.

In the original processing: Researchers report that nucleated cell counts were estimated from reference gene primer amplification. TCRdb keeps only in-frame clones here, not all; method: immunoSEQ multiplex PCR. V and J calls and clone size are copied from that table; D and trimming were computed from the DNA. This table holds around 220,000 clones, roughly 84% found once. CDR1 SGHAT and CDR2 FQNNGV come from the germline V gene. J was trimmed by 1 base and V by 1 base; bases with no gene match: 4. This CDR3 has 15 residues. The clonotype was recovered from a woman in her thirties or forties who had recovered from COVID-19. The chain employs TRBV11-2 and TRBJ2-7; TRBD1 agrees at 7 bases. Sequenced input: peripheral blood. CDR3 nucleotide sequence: TGTGCCAGCAGCTTAGGACAGGGCATATCCTACGAGCAGTACTTC. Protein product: CASSLGQGISYEQYF. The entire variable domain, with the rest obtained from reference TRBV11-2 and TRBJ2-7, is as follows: EAGVAQSPRYKIIEKRQSVAFWCNPISGHATLYWYQQILGQGPKLLIQFQNNGVVDDSQLPKDRFSAERLKGVDSTLKIQPAKLEDSAVYLCASSLGQGISYEQYFGPGTRLTVT.